This T cell receptor beta chain was obtained from a study of blood T cell repertoires in COVID-19 (dated by TCRdb to 2018 to 2020). The study in broad terms: Samples from collaborators originated in the United States, Italy and Spain and spanned both the acute and convalescent phases of COVID-19. The prospective study material was composed of cDNA or gDNA derived from T cells, B-cell-depleted T cells, or PBMCs. The dataset comprised deeply sampled blood TCRbeta repertoires from subjects exposed to, actively infected with, or recovered from COVID-19. The repertoires were released in a freely available public database intended as a resource for research on the immune response to SARS-CoV-2. The samples were drawn from two sources: the first 160 participants of the ongoing ImmuneRACE study, and 1,200 or so subjects contributed by 6 global collaborators. The sample metadata nearly always contained a de-identified subject ID, COVID-19 status, age in years and sex. Where available, HLA class I and class II types were taken from metadata supplied by the sample provider and were not determined by assay-based typing.

The immunoSEQ Assay, a bias-controlled multiplex PCR, was used to amplify TCRbeta CDR3 regions from genomic DNA. The original pipeline was this. The number of nucleated cells in each sample was estimated by amplification of reference gene primers within the assay. To quantify the absolute abundance of each unique TCRbeta CDR3 rearrangement, sequence reads were collapsed and filtered. For each sample, productive Simpson clonality was calculated as the square root of Simpson's diversity index over productive rearrangements. TCRdb carries this immuneACCESS record with in-frame sequences only. Its versions omit some clonotypes, under half of them owing to an unresolved V gene in the studies checked, with the rest unexplained. V, J and clone size were drawn from that table, and D and trimming were deduced from the DNA. The sample profile shows about 51,000 clones; less than 95% of them were found once. The ten biggest clones cover 2.5% to 3.5% of the sample.

The collaborating institutions used their own protocols to collect whole blood in K2EDTA tubes. For TCRbeta analysis, collaborator samples were shipped as frozen whole blood, as isolated PBMCs, or as DNA extracted from either sample type. Regarding this clone: Its antigen is currently not known. Within one base of it there is no much larger clone, and no base qualities were kept.

Including the terminal cysteine and phenylalanine, the CDR3 comprises 15 residues. The sequence is cut down to CDR3 DNA, 45 bases in frame from base 1. Reading the germline V gene gives CDR1 WSHSY and CDR2 SAAADI. Here V drops 6 bases and J drops 3 bases, and the junction holds 6 bases not matched to any gene. The paper's findings and limits, for the study overall: Clinical and demographic metadata were provided uncurated, with the amount varying by source and participant.

This chain joins TRBV10-2 to TRBJ2-2; the junction holds 8 bases that match TRBD2. Sample: peripheral blood. This clonotype was obtained from a man aged 45 to 65 with acute or convalescent COVID-19. At the DNA level, the sequence is TGCGCCAGCAGGGAGGAGCGGGGGTACACCGGGGAGCTGTTTTTT. The translation is CASREERGYTGELFF.